A selection of T cell receptor beta chains follows, all from one sample in a study of T cell responses to AZD1222 COVID-19 vaccine. Sequencing was performed with immunoSEQ multiplex PCR; in TCRdb, only in-frame clones are kept and a portion is missing. The sample carries roughly 100,000 clones, about nine tenths recorded once. This material consisted of peripheral blood, taken on day 0 of AZD1222 vaccination. These receptors all come from an adult in good health. The CDR3 runs from the conserved cysteine through the conserved F or W. The order of the fields is V gene, J gene, CDR3 protein.

TRBV19,TRBJ1-5,CASAGTASNQPQHF
TRBV3-1/TRBV3-2,TRBJ1-4,CASSPGQGDLNEKLFF
TRBV19,TRBJ1-1,CASSLGDRLLNTEAFF
TRBV5-1,TRBJ1-1,CASSLAGQGNTEAFF
TRBV27,TRBJ2-5,CASRMGGGNRETQYF
TRBV4-3,TRBJ2-2,CASSPRTANTGELFF
TRBV5-1,TRBJ2-1,CASSLLAETYNEQFF
TRBV5-1,TRBJ2-6,CACTGTVNSGANVLTF
TRBV9,TRBJ2-7,CASSVGTIGGNEQYF
TRBV11-1,TRBJ1-2,CASSINRDGYTF
TRBV5-8,TRBJ2-7,CASSFWTSGRLTYEQYF
TRBV3-1/TRBV3-2,TRBJ1-3,CASSQDRVSLLGNTIYF
TRBV10-3,TRBJ1-6,CAISAPNSPLHF
TRBV6-1,TRBJ1-5,CASSVRTGSSNQPQHF
TRBV7-9,TRBJ2-7,CASSLAQTPYDGAYEQYF